The present T cell receptor (beta chain) was sequenced within a study of T cell changes during pregnancy in multiple sclerosis. Per germline, CDR1 SGHTA and CDR2 FQGNSA. The CDR3 sequence is 18 residues long. The junction had 3 bases not matched to a gene; V was cut back by 1 base and J by 0 bases. This table comes from immunoSEQ multiplex PCR, and its TCRdb copy is limited to in-frame clones, with some not included. The table lists 50,000 to 65,000 clones, 96% of them singletons. The chain has TRBV7-2 and TRBJ2-1, with TRBD2 matching over 13 bases. The source was CD8+ T cells from peripheral blood mononuclear cells, collected after pregnancy. The sequence was collected from a female donor with multiple sclerosis, enrolled in a pregnancy study. CDR3 DNA sequence: TGTGCCAGCAGCTTAGGGCGGACTAGCGGGAGCTCCTACAATGAGCAGTTCTTC. Residues: CASSLGRTSGSSYNEQFF.